This TCR beta chain appears in the sequencing data of a study of type 1 regulatory T cells. Background on the study: T-allo10 is a Tr1-enriched, alloantigen-specific CD4 T cell product made in vitro.

Germline CDR1 SGHVS, CDR2 FNYEAQ. Trimming took 0 bases from V and 3 from J; bases not matched to a gene: 0. This CDR3 spans 14 amino acids. From the reads, TCRdb called clonotypes with MiXCR, one entry per CDR3 protein. The repertoire holds about 97,000 distinct CDR3 sequences, with roughly 28% as singletons. Sequencing used CD4+ T cells, either the whole sample or a sorted fraction (not recorded which). This chain links TRBV7-6 with TRBJ2-5, with 8 positions matching TRBD2. This TCR was recovered from a human donor in good health. The CDR3 DNA follows: TGTGCCAGCAGCTTAGCTAGCGGGAAAGAGACCCAGTACTTC. It translates to CASSLASGKETQYF.